The rows below give T cell receptor beta chains drawn from one sample of a study of cytomegalovirus exposure and HLA in healthy donors. Generated by immunoSEQ multiplex PCR, the TCRdb table keeps only in-frame clones and is missing some. The sample has approximately 140,000 clones, under 85% seen once; the top ten hold about 6.7%. The specimen was PBMCs. These receptors originate from a woman in her thirties or forties in good health and CMV-seropositive. CDR3s include the opening cysteine and the closing phenylalanine or tryptophan. The order of the fields is V gene, D gene, J gene, CDR3 DNA, CDR3 protein. A D gene is named only where the DNA matches it firmly.

v_call: TRBV2; d_call: NA; j_call: TRBJ2-5; cdr3_nt: TGTGCCAGCATTGGAGGGACAGCACAAGAGACCCAGTACTTC; cdr3_aa: CASIGGTAQETQYF
v_call: TRBV28; d_call: TRBD2; j_call: TRBJ2-7; cdr3_nt: TGTGCCAGCAGTACCCTCGGGGCTAGCGGGGGAAGGTACGAGCAGTACTTC; cdr3_aa: CASSTLGASGGRYEQYF
v_call: TRBV2; d_call: TRBD1; j_call: TRBJ1-2; cdr3_nt: TGTGCCAGCAGTGCAGGACAGGGTGGCTACACCTTC; cdr3_aa: CASSAGQGGYTF
v_call: TRBV19; d_call: TRBD1; j_call: TRBJ1-2; cdr3_nt: TGTGCCAGTAGCCCGACAGGGCTCATCTATGGCTACACCTTC; cdr3_aa: CASSPTGLIYGYTF
v_call: TRBV6-5; d_call: NA; j_call: TRBJ1-4; cdr3_nt: TGTGCCAGCAGGGGGGGAACTAATGAAAAACTGTTTTTT; cdr3_aa: CASRGGTNEKLFF
v_call: TRBV28; d_call: NA; j_call: TRBJ1-2; cdr3_nt: TGTGCCAGCAGTTTATCCCGGGGGAGACACTATGGCTACACCTTC; cdr3_aa: CASSLSRGRHYGYTF
v_call: TRBV7-9; d_call: NA; j_call: TRBJ2-7; cdr3_nt: TGTGCCAGCAGCTCTCTAGGGGACTCCTACGAGCGGTACTTC; cdr3_aa: CASSSLGDSYERYF
v_call: TRBV6-5; d_call: TRBD1; j_call: TRBJ1-1; cdr3_nt: TGTGCCAGCAGCCTTGACAGGGGCACTGAAGCTTTCTTT; cdr3_aa: CASSLDRGTEAFF
v_call: TRBV7-9; d_call: NA; j_call: TRBJ1-1; cdr3_nt: TGTTCCAGCAGCTTAGGCGGTATTCAAGCTTTCTTT; cdr3_aa: CSSSLGGIQAFF
v_call: TRBV7-3; d_call: TRBD1; j_call: TRBJ2-5; cdr3_nt: TGTGCCAGCAGTCCCAGGGGGCAGGAGACCCAGTACTTC; cdr3_aa: CASSPRGQETQYF